The clone carrying this T cell receptor (beta chain) was counted at least ten times. Its target is not known. The data originate from a study of T cells in Graves' hyperthyroidism and ophthalmopathy. Turning to the study itself: Peripheral blood sampling occurred at initial diagnosis, before any treatment. Findings of the study overall: The majority of expanded thyroid clonotypes above 0.001 also appeared in blood.

The CDR3 is 11 residues long. V gave up 4 bases and J gave up 9 bases, with 10 bases separating them. It was RNA transcripts that yielded the amplified TCR beta CDR3 regions. First-round RT-PCR of the TCR CDR3 relied on the HTBI primer set. Each CDR3 protein gets one entry after TCRdb re-called the multiplex PCR reads with MiXCR. The data show roughly 560,000 distinct CDR3 sequences, approximately 14% seen once. Ophthalmopathy patients showed a Clinical Activity Score of at least 3, NOSPECS grade of at least 4 and duration under 3 months. This clonotype was obtained from a woman aged 40-49 years with Graves' ophthalmopathy. Material for sequencing was blood. V usage is TRBV12-3 or TRBV12-4 and J usage is TRBJ2-7; D unresolved. The CDR3 protein is CASSSETVQYF. The CDR3 nucleotides are TGTGCCAGCAGTTCTGAAACAGTGCAGTACTTC.